This is a list of T cell receptor beta chains from one sample in a study of shared clonotypes between healthy human individuals. Generated by immunoSEQ multiplex PCR, the TCRdb table keeps only in-frame clones and is missing some. The repertoire has 2,500,000 or so clones, over 85% of them found once; the top ten carry around 0.4%. Sequences were obtained from naive CD4+ T cells from PBMCs. The receptors here all came from a man younger than 35 in good health. Some clones in this sample may be carry-over from other donors' samples. Both conserved end residues are part of each CDR3. A D gene is named only where the DNA matches it firmly. The size field is filled for only some rows; it gives once, few, many or a size class.

abundance,j_gene,v_gene,d_gene,CDR3aa,CDR3nt
.,TRBJ1-1,TRBV27,.,CASSQYREAREDTEAFF,TGTGCCAGCAGTCAGTACAGGGAGGCGCGCGAGGACACTGAAGCTTTCTTT
.,TRBJ2-3,TRBV19,.,CASSISWVDTQYF,TGTGCCAGTAGTATTAGTTGGGTGGATACGCAGTATTTT
.,TRBJ2-7,TRBV5-1,TRBD1,CASRPGTGPYEQYF,TGCGCCAGCAGGCCCGGGACAGGACCCTACGAGCAGTACTTC
.,TRBJ2-1,TRBV18,TRBD2,CASSPNSGEYNEQFF,TGTGCCAGCTCACCAAATAGCGGGGAATACAATGAGCAGTTCTTC
.,TRBJ2-5,TRBV5-4,.,CASSLEDARETQYF,TGTGCCAGCAGCTTGGAGGACGCCAGAGAGACCCAGTACTTC
.,TRBJ2-1,TRBV5-1,TRBD2,CASSLGLATDEQFF,TGCGCCAGCAGCTTGGGACTAGCCACCGATGAGCAGTTCTTC
.,TRBJ1-5,TRBV5-1,.,CASSFEQGQPQHF,TGCGCCAGCAGTTTCGAACAGGGACAGCCCCAGCATTTT
.,TRBJ2-1,TRBV28,TRBD2,CASGRLASEQFF,TGTGCCAGCGGTCGACTAGCTAGTGAGCAGTTCTTC
.,TRBJ1-5,TRBV27,.,CASSSQWNQPQHF,TGTGCCAGCAGTTCCCAATGGAATCAGCCCCAGCATTTT
.,TRBJ1-5,TRBV10-3,TRBD1,CAIGPGGDQPQHF,TGTGCCATCGGGCCAGGGGGGGATCAGCCCCAGCATTTT
once,TRBJ2-1,TRBV11-2,.,CASSRPSFPYNEQFF,TGTGCCAGCAGCCGCCCGTCCTTCCCCTACAATGAGCAGTTCTTC
.,TRBJ2-2,TRBV11-2,TRBD1,CASSLVQGLDGELFF,TGTGCCAGCAGCTTAGTACAGGGGTTAGACGGGGAGCTGTTTTTT
.,TRBJ2-5,TRBV7-2,TRBD1,CASSFLGQVQETQYF,TGTGCCAGCAGCTTCCTCGGACAGGTTCAAGAGACCCAGTACTTC
.,TRBJ2-7,TRBV2,TRBD1,CASGTEKYEQYF,TGTGCCAGCGGGACAGAAAAATACGAGCAGTACTTC
.,TRBJ1-2,TRBV7-8,TRBD1,CASSSRVTGGDYGYTF,TGTGCCAGCAGCTCGAGGGTCACAGGGGGCGACTATGGCTACACCTTC
.,TRBJ1-4,TRBV29-1,.,CSVLHSGSEKLFF,TGCAGCGTTCTACACTCCGGGAGTGAAAAACTGTTTTTT
.,TRBJ1-2,TRBV5-1,.,CASSLGRNPNYGYTF,TGCGCCAGCAGCTTGGGGCGGAACCCTAACTATGGCTACACCTTC
once,TRBJ2-7,TRBV29-1,.,CSVSIYYEQYF,TGCAGCGTTTCTATTTACTACGAGCAGTACTTC
.,TRBJ1-2,TRBV28,TRBD1,CASSLGTDSPYGYTF,TGTGCCAGCAGTTTAGGGACAGACTCACCCTATGGCTACACCTTC
.,TRBJ1-1,TRBV5-1,.,CASSLTANTEAFF,TGCGCCAGCAGCCTAACAGCTAACACTGAAGCTTTCTTT
once,TRBJ2-7,TRBV18,.,CASSIQQDSRAYEQYF,TGTGCCAGCTCAATCCAGCAGGACAGCCGCGCCTACGAGCAGTACTTC
.,TRBJ2-4,TRBV7-3,TRBD2,CASSTVAGGLQGQYF,TGTGCCAGCAGCACGGTAGCGGGGGGTCTCCAGGGCCAGTACTTC
.,TRBJ2-1,TRBV6-1,.,CASKTGRGSYNEQFF,TGTGCCAGCAAGACAGGGAGGGGATCCTACAATGAGCAGTTCTTC
.,TRBJ2-4,TRBV4-3,.,CASSQEVAKNIQYF,TGCGCCAGCAGCCAAGAAGTAGCCAAAAACATTCAGTACTTC
.,TRBJ1-5,TRBV7-2,TRBD1,CASSLRDRGGNQPQHF,TGTGCCAGCAGCCTCCGGGACAGGGGGGGCAATCAGCCCCAGCATTTT
.,TRBJ2-5,TRBV4-1,.,CASSRSSGKETQYF,TGCGCCAGCAGCCGGTCCAGCGGAAAAGAGACCCAGTACTTC
.,TRBJ2-2,TRBV11-2,TRBD2,CASSSRLAGGPGLAGELFF,TGTGCCAGCAGCTCTCGACTAGCGGGAGGGCCCGGCTTGGCCGGGGAGCTGTTTTTT